This passage covers 2 T cell receptor beta chains from one sample sequenced in a study of beta chain features in type 1 diabetes. The study reverse transcribed the entire isolated RNA, so it sequenced expressed TCRB transcripts. The repertoire was sequenced with immunoSEQ multiplex PCR; TCRdb's copy has only in-frame clones and lacks some. The sample holds approximately 250,000 clones, 16% seen once. Study outcomes and limitations: TCRB CDR3s from Type 1 diabetes patients were moderately but significantly shorter in all four CD4+ subsets.

No antigen is known for these receptors. Source material: naive CD4+ T cells from blood. The receptors originated from a man aged 25-40 years with type 1 diabetes.

V gene TRBV29-1 combines with J gene TRBJ2-5; TRBD1 might be the D (7 bases). The CDR3 is 13 amino acids. Between the trimmed V and J ends, which lost 7 bases and 4 bases, there was a span of 16 bases. Per the germline V gene, CDR1 is SQVTM and CDR2 is ANQGSEA. CDR3 bases: TGCAGCGCACGGCAGGGGGGAGGAGAGACCCAGTACTTC. Translating gives CSARQGGGETQYF.

This clone was detected a few times. The V gene is TRBV7-9, the J gene TRBJ2-7; 9 nucleotides align to TRBD2. V lost 7 bases and J lost 6; bases outside the gene matches: 10. This CDR3 is 14 amino acids long. CDR1 is SEHNR and CDR2 is FQNEAQ in the germline V gene (reference sequence). The CDR3 region has the DNA TGTGCCAGCAACGTAGCGGGAGCTTTGGGCGAGCAGTACTTC. Protein product: CASNVAGALGEQYF.